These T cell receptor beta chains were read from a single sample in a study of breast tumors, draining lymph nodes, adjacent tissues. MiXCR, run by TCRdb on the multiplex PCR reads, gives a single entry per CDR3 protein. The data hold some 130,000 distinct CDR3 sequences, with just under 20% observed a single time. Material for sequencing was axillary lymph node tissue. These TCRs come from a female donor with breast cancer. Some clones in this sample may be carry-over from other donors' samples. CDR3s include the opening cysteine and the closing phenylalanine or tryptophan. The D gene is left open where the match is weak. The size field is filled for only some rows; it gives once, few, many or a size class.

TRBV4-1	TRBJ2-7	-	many	TGCGCCAGCAGCCAAGAAACGGGGGCCTACGAGCAGTACTTC	CASSQETGAYEQYF
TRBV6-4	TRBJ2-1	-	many	TGTGCCAGCAGTGTGGGGGCTTCATACAATGAGCAGTTCTTC	CASSVGASYNEQFF
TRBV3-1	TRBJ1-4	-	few	TGTGCCAGCAGCAACCAGGGAGGAACTAATGAAAAACTGTTTTTT	CASSNQGGTNEKLFF
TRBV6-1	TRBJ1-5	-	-	TGTGCCAGCAGTGTCCCGCAGGAGATACGCAATCAGCCCCAGCATTTT	CASSVPQEIRNQPQHF
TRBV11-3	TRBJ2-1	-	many	TGTGCCAGCAGCTTAGGAGGGGGGGCCGTAAATGAGCAGTTCTTC	CASSLGGGAVNEQFF
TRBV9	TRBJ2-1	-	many	TGTGCCAGCAGCGGCTCCCAGGGAGATGAGCAGTTCTTC	CASSGSQGDEQFF
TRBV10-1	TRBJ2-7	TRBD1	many	TGCGCCAGCAGTGAGGGAGGGACAGGGTTTGCCGAGCAGTACTTC	CASSEGGTGFAEQYF
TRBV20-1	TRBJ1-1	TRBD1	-	TGCAGTGCCCGACCAGGGGGGTGGACTGAAGCTTTCTTT	CSARPGGWTEAFF
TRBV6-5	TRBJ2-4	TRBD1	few	TGTGCCAGCAGTTCAACAGGGGGAGACATTCAGTACTTC	CASSSTGGDIQYF
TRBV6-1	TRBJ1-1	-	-	TGTGCCGGTGAAACGGGGGGTACTGAAGCTTTCTTT	CAGETGGTEAFF
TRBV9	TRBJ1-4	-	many	TGTGCCAGCAGCGTAGGTCAGGGGAGGAATGAAAAACTGTTTTTT	CASSVGQGRNEKLFF
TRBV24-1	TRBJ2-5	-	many	TGTGCCACCAGTGACCGACTTAGGGACCCAAGGAGGGTAGAGACCCAGTACTTC	CATSDRLRDPRRVETQYF
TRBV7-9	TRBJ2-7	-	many	TGTGCCAGCAACCATCGGTCGTACGAGCAGTACTTC	CASNHRSYEQYF
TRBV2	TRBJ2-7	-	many	TGTGCCAGCGGGGGCCCTTCCTACGAGCAGTACTTC	CASGGPSYEQYF
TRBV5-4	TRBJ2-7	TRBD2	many	TGTGCCAGCAGCCCATTCAGTGGGACTAACTACGAGCAGTACTTC	CASSPFSGTNYEQYF
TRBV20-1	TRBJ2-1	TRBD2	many	TGCAGTGCCACAAGGACTAGGTGGAGCAATGAGCAGTCCTTC	CSATRTRWSNEQSF
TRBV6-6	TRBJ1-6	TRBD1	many	TGTGCCAGCAGTTACTCCGGGACAGGGGGCTGGGGATCACCCCTCCACTTT	CASSYSGTGGWGSPLHF
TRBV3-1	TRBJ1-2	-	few	TGTGCCAGCAGCCTTTTAGACCGTGGCTACACCTTC	CASSLLDRGYTF
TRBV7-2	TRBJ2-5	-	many	TGTGCCAGCAGCTTAGCGGGAGTAACGGAGACCCAGTACTTC	CASSLAGVTETQYF
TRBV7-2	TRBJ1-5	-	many	TGTGCCAGCAGCTTAGACCGGGGAGCCTACAATCAGCCCCAGCATTTT	CASSLDRGAYNQPQHF
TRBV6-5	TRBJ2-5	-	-	TGTGCCAGCAGCCGGACAGCACAAGAGACCCAGTACTTC	CASSRTAQETQYF
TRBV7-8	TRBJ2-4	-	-	TGTGCCAGCAGCTTAGAGGTGAAAAACATTCAGCACTTC	CASSLEVKNIQHF
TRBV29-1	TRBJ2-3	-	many	TGCAGCGTGGCGACTAACACAGATACGCAGTATTTT	CSVATNTDTQYF
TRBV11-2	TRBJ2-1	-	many	TGTGCCAGCACTTTAGCAGACAATGAGCAGTTCTTC	CASTLADNEQFF
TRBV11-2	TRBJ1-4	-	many	TGTGCCAGCACCGGGTTGGGAGGAAGAAATGAAAAACTGTTTTTT	CASTGLGGRNEKLFF
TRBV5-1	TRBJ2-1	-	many	TGCGCCAGCAGCTTGGGTACCTACAATGAGCAGTTCTTC	CASSLGTYNEQFF
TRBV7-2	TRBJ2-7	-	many	TGTGCCAGCAGCTTAGAAGACTTCTCGCCCTACGAGCAGTACTTC	CASSLEDFSPYEQYF
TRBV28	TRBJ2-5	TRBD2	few	TGTGCCAGCAGTTTATGGGGAGGGGAGACCCAGTACTTC	CASSLWGGETQYF
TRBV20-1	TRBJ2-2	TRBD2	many	TGCAGTGCCAGGGGGACTAGCGCCACCGGGGAGCTGTTTTTT	CSARGTSATGELFF
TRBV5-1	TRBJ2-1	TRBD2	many	TGCGCCAGCAGCGTGCTAGCGGGTCTCAATGAGCAGTTCTTC	CASSVLAGLNEQFF
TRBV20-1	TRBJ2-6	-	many	TGCAGTGCTGCGCCCCCCACCTCTGGGGCCAACGTCCTGACTTTC	CSAAPPTSGANVLTF
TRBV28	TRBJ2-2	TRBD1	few	TGTGCCAGCAGTGACCGGGACAGGAACACCGGGGAGCTGTTTTTT	CASSDRDRNTGELFF
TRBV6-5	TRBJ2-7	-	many	TGTGCCAGCAGTTACAGGGTAGGGGAGCAGTACTTC	CASSYRVGEQYF
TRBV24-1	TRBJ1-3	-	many	TGTGCCACCAGTGATTTGCGTGCAGGGGCGCATGGAAACACCATATATTTT	CATSDLRAGAHGNTIYF
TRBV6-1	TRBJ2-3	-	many	TGTGCCAGCAGTGAGGGTTCGACAGGGAGGGATACGCAGTATTTT	CASSEGSTGRDTQYF
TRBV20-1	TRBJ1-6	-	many	TGCAGTGCTAGAGATGGGTCCTATAATTCACCCCTCCACTTT	CSARDGSYNSPLHF